The 20 T cell receptor beta chains in this list originate from one sample, sequenced in a study of CD8 T cells in ankylosing spondylitis. Overall study results and limits: The study identified a TCR beta motif of under 10 highly homologous variants that appeared characteristic of ankylosing spondylitis blood.

What these receptors recognize is not known. From the 5' RACE reads, TCRdb called clonotypes with MiXCR, one entry per CDR3 protein. This sample has around 440,000 distinct CDR3 sequences, with about 15% found just once. The sample was blood, either unsorted or a sorted T cell fraction (not recorded which). The origin of the receptors is a male donor with ankylosing spondylitis.

The chain joins TRBV20-1 to TRBJ1-1; TRBD1 is a possible D gene (6 bases). CDR1 and CDR2 from the germline V gene are DFQATT and SNEGSKA (reference sequence). CDR3 length equals 20 residues. The V end was cut by 3 bases, the J end by 1 base, with 30 bases between. The CDR3, as DNA: TGCAGTGCTAGTGGGGGGGGGCGCGGGAAACCAGCCATGTCGAACACTGAAGCTTTCTTT. This encodes CSASGGGRGKPAMSNTEAFF.

The chain employs TRBV10-3 and TRBJ2-7, with 10 bases lining up with TRBD2. The germline CDR1 and CDR2 sequences are ENHRY and SYGVKD. The CDR3 is 13 residues long. J gave up 7 bases and V 7 bases, and 7 bases lay outside the gene matches. This CDR3 reads CAIKGTSAGEQYF. The DNA for the CDR3 is TGTGCCATCAAAGGGACTAGCGCGGGGGAGCAGTACTTC.

This clonotype turned up a few times. The chain carries TRBV2 and TRBJ1-1; D gene uncertain. The CDR3 length is 13 residues. CDR1 is SNHLY and CDR2 is FYNNEI in the germline V gene. Trimming left V 2 bases short and J 0 bases short, with 4 bases between. CDR3 DNA sequence: TGTGCCAGCAGTGAATTCATGAACACTGAAGCTTTCTTT. Its translation is CASSEFMNTEAFF.

This chain connects TRBV9 to TRBJ1-6; a weak D match, TRBD1 (6 bases). The CDR3 totals 15 residues. Trimming stripped 0 bases from V and 10 bases from J, with 14 bases between. The germline gives CDR1 SGDLS, CDR2 YYNGEE. In DNA form, the CDR3 reads TGTGCCAGCAGCGTAGCTATCTCCGGGGGCTCACCCCTCCACTTT. Translated, it gives CASSVAISGGSPLHF.

This clonotype turned up a few times. The chain has TRBV5-1 and TRBJ2-7; 7 nucleotides line up with TRBD1. The CDR3 is made up of 14 amino acids. Trimming at V came to 2 bases and at J to 3 bases, leaving 5 bases not matched to a gene. CDR1 and CDR2 (germline): SGHRS, YFSETQ. In DNA form, the CDR3 reads TGCGCCAGCAGCTTTCCCGGGACAGTCTACGAGCAGTACTTC. Encoded protein: CASSFPGTVYEQYF.

This clonotype was counted a few times. This chain joins TRBV30 and TRBJ1-6; D not certain. CDR1 is GTSNPN, CDR2 SVGIG, per germline (reference sequence). The CDR3 has 12 residues. Trimming pared 4 bases from V and 13 bases from J, leaving 14 bases between. DNA of the CDR3: TGTGCCTGGACCAACCCCCCTAGTCCCCTCCACTTT. It specifies CAWTNPPSPLHF.

This clonotype has a handful of counts. The chain has TRBV28 and TRBJ2-1; perhaps D is TRBD1 or TRBD2 (5 bases each). The CDR3 has 15 amino acids. Trimming stripped 5 bases from V and 5 bases from J, with 16 bases between. The germline CDR1 and CDR2 sequences are MDHEN and SYDVKM. CDR3 in DNA: TGTGCCAGCAGTCTCACGGGACGGGGTGACAATGAGCAGTTCTTC. Its protein is CASSLTGRGDNEQFF.

The V call is TRBV5-1, the J call TRBJ1-3; unclear D gene. Germline assignment: CDR1 SGHRS and CDR2 YFSETQ. This CDR3 is 13 amino acids long. V lost 0 bases to trimming and J lost 4 bases, with 5 bases between them. This CDR3 is CASSLAAGNTIYF. The DNA for the CDR3 is TGCGCCAGCAGCTTGGCAGCAGGAAACACCATATATTTT. Full variable domain (missing parts from reference TRBV5-1 and TRBJ1-3): KAGVTQTPRYLIKTRGQQVTLSCSPISGHRSVSWYQQTPGQGLQFLFEYFSETQRNKGNFPGRFSGRQFSNSRSEMNVSTLELGDSALYLCASSLAAGNTIYFGEGSWLTVV.

This clonotype is deemed medium-sized. The chain is built from TRBV28 and TRBJ2-3; 11 bases align to TRBD2. The V gene end was trimmed by 2 bases and the J gene end by 5 bases; junction bases not matched to a gene: 6. Looked up from germline, CDR1 is MDHEN and CDR2 is SYDVKM. The CDR3 is made up of 16 amino acids. CDR3: CASSLGQLAGGDTQYF. The CDR3 DNA is TGTGCCAGCAGTTTAGGGCAGCTAGCGGGAGGAGATACGCAGTATTTT.

This chain joins TRBV12-3 or TRBV12-4 and TRBJ1-1, with 8 nucleotides matching TRBD1. CDR3 size: 16 residues. The ends lost 6 bases at V and 7 bases at J; junction bases unmatched: 16. The CDR3 DNA follows: TGTGCCAGCAGCCCCCAGGGGGCGCCCCGTGTCAGTGAAGCTTTCTTT. Residues: CASSPQGAPRVSEAFF.

The CDR3 coding sequence is TGTGCCAGCAGTTTAGGTTGGAGGGCCACCGGGGAGCTGTTTTTT. It codes for CASSLGWRATGELFF. The chain is built from TRBV28 and TRBJ2-2; the D gene is possibly TRBD2 (6 bases). Germline CDR1 and CDR2: MDHEN and SYDVKM. This CDR3 is built from 15 residues. V was pared by 2 bases and J by 4 bases, with 11 bases between.

In this sample, this clonotype turned up a few times. The rearrangement uses TRBV6-6 and TRBJ2-5; maybe TRBD1 (5 bases). In germline, CDR1 is MNHNY, CDR2 SVGAGI (reference sequence). V shed 4 bases and J shed 5 bases, with 11 bases lying between them. The CDR3 is 13 residues long. This chain's CDR3 is CASSSRELETQYF. In DNA form, the CDR3 reads TGTGCCAGCAGTTCCAGGGAACTGGAGACCCAGTACTTC.

The CDR3 DNA reads TGCAGTGGAGGGCCCTACAATGAGCAGTTCTTC. It codes for CSGGPYNEQFF. The chain recombines TRBV20-1 with TRBJ2-1, with TRBD2 as a possible D gene (5 bases). The V gene's germline CDR1 is DFQATT and CDR2 SNEGSKA (reference sequence). Trimming removed 7 bases at V and 2 bases at J, with 6 bases between. The CDR3 consists of 11 residues.

The rearrangement joins TRBV9 to TRBJ2-3, with D tentatively TRBD2 (5 bases). The CDR3 runs to 15 residues. Germline values: CDR1 SGDLS, CDR2 YYNGEE. V was cut by 8 bases and J by 5 bases, with 21 bases left in between. This chain's CDR3 is CASTVGGNSKDTQYF. The CDR3 DNA reads as TGTGCCAGTACCGTAGGAGGAAACTCGAAAGATACGCAGTATTTT. Combining the CDR3 with reference TRBV9 and TRBJ2-3 gives the whole variable domain DSGVTQTPKHLITATGQRVTLRCSPRSGDLSVYWYQQSLDQGLQFLIQYYNGEERAKGNILERFSAQQFPDLHSELNLSSLELGDSALYFCASTVGGNSKDTQYFGPGTRLTVL.

The rearrangement links TRBV5-1 to TRBJ1-6; no firm D call. V gave up 0 bases and J gave up 0 bases, with 10 bases separating them. This CDR3 has 17 residues. Germline V CDR1 and CDR2: SGHRS, YFSETQ. The CDR3 region is CASSLDVGSSYNSPLHF. Written as DNA, the CDR3 is TGCGCCAGCAGCTTGGATGTAGGGAGCTCCTATAATTCACCCCTCCACTTT.

There are a few counts of this clonotype. The rearrangement uses TRBV27 and TRBJ2-7; 8 positions agree with TRBD2. Germline V gene lookup returns CDR1 MNHEY and CDR2 SMNVEV (reference sequence). This CDR3 is 14 amino acids long. V gave up 6 bases and J gave up 3 bases; unmatched junction bases: 7. The CDR3 bases are TGTGCCAGCAGCCCCTCTCTAGCGGGCTACGAGCAGTACTTC. Protein: CASSPSLAGYEQYF.

The CDR3 here is CASSDTVGDQFF. The CDR3 DNA sequence: TGTGCCAGCAGTGACACCGTTGGGGATCAGTTCTTC. This rearrangement joins TRBV2 to TRBJ2-1; no clear D gene. The CDR3 is 12 residues long. The V gene lost 3 bases and the J gene lost 13 bases, with 13 bases spanning the gap. CDR1 is SNHLY, CDR2 FYNNEI, per germline.

This clonotype was counted only a few times. This chain joins TRBV20-1 and TRBJ2-1, with TRBD2 matching 9 bases. This CDR3 has 15 residues. V was clipped by 3 bases and J by 0 bases; unmatched bases: 3. Germline V gene sequence: CDR1 DFQATT, CDR2 SNEGSKA (reference sequence). Written as DNA, the CDR3 is TGCAGTGCTAGGCTAGCGGGACTCTCCTACAATGAGCAGTTCTTC. It specifies CSARLAGLSYNEQFF.

The V call is TRBV27, the J call TRBJ2-7; TRBD2 agrees at 8 bases. Germline-derived CDR1 and CDR2 are MNHEY and SMNVEV (reference sequence). The CDR3 covers 15 residues. The trim removed 0 bases at V and 6 bases at J, leaving 7 bases unmatched. The CDR3: CASSLSRRGEGEQYF. The CDR3 DNA sequence: TGTGCCAGCAGTTTATCAAGGCGGGGGGAGGGCGAGCAGTACTTC.

The chain joins TRBV20-1 to TRBJ2-7; the D gene is possibly TRBD2 (6 bases). Trimming took off 6 bases at V and 3 bases at J, with 18 bases between the two ends. Germline V lookup: CDR1 DFQATT, CDR2 SNEGSKA (reference sequence). The CDR3 consists of 14 residues. This CDR3 reads CSARGPPPVYEQYF. CDR3 bases: TGCAGTGCGCGGGGACCGCCTCCAGTCTACGAGCAGTACTTC.